Listed below are T cell receptor beta chains from one sample, sequenced in a study of T cell changes during pregnancy in multiple sclerosis. TCRdb's table, derived via immunoSEQ multiplex PCR, lists solely in-frame clones and lacks some. The table records tens of thousands of clones, around 90% of them present only once. The source material was peripheral blood, sampled in the first trimester of pregnancy. These receptors originate from a female donor in good health, enrolled as a control in a pregnancy study. CDR3s include the opening cysteine and the closing phenylalanine or tryptophan. The order of the fields is J gene, D gene, V gene, clone size, CDR3 protein, CDR3 DNA. D genes are given only for firm matches. The size field is filled for only some rows; it gives once, few, many or a size class.

TRBJ2-1,NA,TRBV12-5,NA,CASGLGQGNNEQFF,TGTGCTAGTGGTTTGGGGCAGGGGAACAATGAGCAGTTCTTC
TRBJ2-3,TRBD2,TRBV9,NA,CASSVVPAGGEDTQYF,TGTGCCAGCAGCGTAGTTCCAGCGGGAGGTGAAGATACGCAGTATTTT
TRBJ1-2,NA,TRBV6-5,NA,CASTPRQRHGYTF,TGTGCCAGCACCCCAAGACAGAGACATGGCTACACCTTC
TRBJ2-7,TRBD2,TRBV18,NA,CASSPVTSGPSYEQYF,TGTGCCAGCTCACCCGTGACTAGCGGGCCTTCCTACGAGCAGTACTTC
TRBJ2-2,NA,TRBV7-9,NA,CASSPGHVNTGELFF,TGTGCCAGCAGCCCTGGACACGTGAACACCGGGGAGCTGTTTTTT
TRBJ2-7,NA,TRBV4-2,NA,CASSQQGPSYEQYF,TGTGCCAGCAGCCAACAGGGTCCCTCCTACGAGCAGTACTTC
TRBJ2-3,TRBD1,TRBV6-5,NA,CASSYSDRAYTDTQYF,TGTGCCAGCAGTTACTCAGACAGGGCATACACAGATACGCAGTATTTT
TRBJ1-1,NA,TRBV28,NA,CASSFGLAEAFF,TGTGCCAGCAGTTTTGGGTTAGCCGAAGCTTTCTTT
TRBJ2-3,NA,TRBV6-1,NA,CASSEAERDTQYF,TGTGCCAGCAGTGAAGCGGAGAGAGATACGCAGTATTTT
TRBJ2-5,NA,TRBV10-3,once,CASGGGSQETQYF,TGTGCCAGCGGAGGGGGCTCCCAAGAGACCCAGTACTTC
TRBJ2-1,TRBD2,TRBV7-3,NA,CASSFGASGGSSYNEQFF,TGTGCCAGCAGCTTTGGGGCTAGCGGGGGGAGCTCCTACAATGAGCAGTTCTTC
TRBJ1-2,TRBD1,TRBV11-2,NA,CASSPDRGQAYGYTF,TGTGCCAGCAGCCCCGACAGGGGGCAGGCCTATGGCTACACCTTC
TRBJ2-1,TRBD2,TRBV11-2,NA,CASSRGGSYNEQFF,TGTGCCAGCAGCCGGGGGGGCAGCTACAATGAGCAGTTCTTC
TRBJ2-3,NA,TRBV5-4,NA,CASSSRGSTDTQYF,TGTGCCAGCAGCTCCAGGGGAAGCACAGATACGCAGTATTTT
TRBJ2-3,TRBD1,TRBV2,few,CASSDRTGGDTQYF,TGTGCCAGCAGTGATAGGACAGGGGGAGATACGCAGTATTTT
TRBJ1-2,NA,TRBV27,NA,CASSLSKGWGGYGYTF,TGTGCCAGCAGTTTATCGAAGGGTTGGGGAGGCTATGGCTACACCTTC
TRBJ2-7,TRBD2,TRBV27,once,CASSLSGYSSYEQYF,TGTGCCAGCAGCCTTAGCGGGTATAGCTCCTACGAGCAGTACTTC
TRBJ2-1,NA,TRBV10-3,NA,CAIGSFRYEQFF,TGTGCCATCGGGAGCTTTCGGTATGAGCAGTTCTTC
TRBJ1-1,NA,TRBV18,NA,CASSPERGNTEAFF,TGTGCCAGCTCACCAGAAAGGGGGAACACTGAAGCTTTCTTT
TRBJ2-1,TRBD2,TRBV5-6,NA,CASSLAGLAGGLDEQFF,TGTGCCAGCAGCTTGGCCGGCCTAGCGGGGGGGCTGGATGAGCAGTTCTTC
TRBJ1-2,TRBD1,TRBV6-4,few,CASSEEDRGLYGYTF,TGTGCCAGCAGTGAAGAAGACAGGGGGCTCTATGGCTACACCTTC
TRBJ2-5,NA,TRBV5-6,NA,CASSLRGPRETQYF,TGTGCCAGCAGCTTGAGGGGTCCAAGAGAGACCCAGTACTTC
TRBJ1-3,NA,TRBV19,NA,CASGLRRASGNTIYF,TGTGCCAGTGGTCTTAGAAGAGCCTCTGGAAACACCATATATTTT
TRBJ2-3,TRBD1,TRBV11-3,NA,CASSSSRGTGSTDTQYF,TGTGCCAGCAGCTCCTCACGCGGGACAGGCAGCACAGATACGCAGTATTTT
TRBJ2-7,TRBD1,TRBV2,NA,CASRPGQGRDEQYF,TGTGCCAGCAGACCGGGACAGGGACGCGACGAGCAGTACTTC
TRBJ2-5,NA,TRBV2,NA,CASSQRRPHQETQYF,TGTGCCAGCAGTCAGCGGAGGCCCCATCAAGAGACCCAGTACTTC
TRBJ1-6,NA,TRBV28,NA,CASSLQGLGNSPLHF,TGTGCCAGCAGCCTTCAGGGCCTAGGAAATTCACCCCTCCACTTT
TRBJ1-2,NA,TRBV30,NA,CAWSQDRNYGYTF,TGTGCCTGGTCTCAGGACAGAAACTATGGCTACACCTTC
TRBJ2-5,TRBD1,TRBV6-5,NA,CASSAGTGGAETQYF,TGTGCCAGCAGTGCTGGGACAGGGGGGGCGGAGACCCAGTACTTC
TRBJ1-2,NA,TRBV28,NA,CASRKGVGYTF,TGTGCCAGCAGAAAAGGGGTGGGCTACACCTTC
TRBJ1-2,NA,TRBV25-1,NA,CASRETGYRNGYTF,TGTGCCAGCAGAGAAACCGGATACAGAAATGGCTACACCTTC
TRBJ2-1,TRBD2,TRBV7-2,NA,CASSLVAAGGPPYNEQFF,TGTGCCAGCAGCTTAGTCGCGGCGGGGGGACCTCCCTACAATGAGCAGTTCTTC
TRBJ2-1,NA,TRBV27,NA,CASSPALASSYNEQFF,TGTGCCAGCAGTCCCGCACTAGCCAGCTCCTACAATGAGCAGTTCTTC
TRBJ2-7,TRBD1,TRBV7-9,NA,CASSPRDRTYEQYF,TGTGCCAGCAGCCCCCGGGACAGAACCTACGAGCAGTACTTC
TRBJ2-2,TRBD2,TRBV7-2,NA,CASSLASGRATGELFF,TGTGCCAGCAGCTTAGCTAGCGGGAGGGCGACCGGGGAGCTGTTTTTT
TRBJ2-1,NA,TRBV4-2,NA,CASSHPLRGEQFF,TGTGCCAGCAGCCACCCACTCAGGGGTGAGCAGTTCTTC
TRBJ1-1,NA,TRBV7-2,NA,CASSLDSNTEAFF,TGTGCCAGCAGCTTAGACAGCAACACTGAAGCTTTCTTT
TRBJ1-6,NA,TRBV30,NA,CAWSEADRPPDDSPLHF,TGTGCCTGGAGTGAAGCCGACAGGCCCCCCGATGATTCACCCCTCCACTTT
TRBJ2-1,TRBD2,TRBV4-1,NA,CASSQPGLAETYNEQFF,TGCGCCAGCAGCCAACCGGGACTAGCGGAGACCTACAATGAGCAGTTCTTC
TRBJ1-3,NA,TRBV7-9,once,CASGRDSGNTIYF,TGTGCCAGCGGGAGGGACTCTGGAAACACCATATATTTT